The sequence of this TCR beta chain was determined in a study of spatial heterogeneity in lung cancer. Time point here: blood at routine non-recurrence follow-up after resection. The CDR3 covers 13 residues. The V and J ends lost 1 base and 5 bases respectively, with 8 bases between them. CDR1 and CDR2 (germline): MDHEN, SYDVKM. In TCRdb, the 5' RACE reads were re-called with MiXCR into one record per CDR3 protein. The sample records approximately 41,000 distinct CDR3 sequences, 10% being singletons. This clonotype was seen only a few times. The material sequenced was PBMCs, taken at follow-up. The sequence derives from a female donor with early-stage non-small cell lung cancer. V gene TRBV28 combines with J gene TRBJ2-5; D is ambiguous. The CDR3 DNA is TGTGCCAGCAGTTTATCCGCGCGGGAGACCCAGTACTTC. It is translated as CASSLSARETQYF.